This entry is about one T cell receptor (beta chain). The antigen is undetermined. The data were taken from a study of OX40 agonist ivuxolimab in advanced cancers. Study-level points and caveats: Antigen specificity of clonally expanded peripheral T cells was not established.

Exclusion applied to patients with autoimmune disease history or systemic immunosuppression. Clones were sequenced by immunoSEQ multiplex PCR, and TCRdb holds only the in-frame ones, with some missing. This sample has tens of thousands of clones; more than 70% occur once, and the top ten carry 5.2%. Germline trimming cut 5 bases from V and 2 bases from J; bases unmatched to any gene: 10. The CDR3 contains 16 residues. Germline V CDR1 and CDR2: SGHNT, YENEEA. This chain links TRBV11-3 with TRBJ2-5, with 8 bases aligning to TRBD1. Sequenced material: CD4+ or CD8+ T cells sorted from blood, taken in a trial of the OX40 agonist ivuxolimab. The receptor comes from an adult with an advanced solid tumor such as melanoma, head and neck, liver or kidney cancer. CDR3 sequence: CASSHGQGGLQETQYF. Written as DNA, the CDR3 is TGTGCCAGCAGCCATGGACAGGGAGGTTTACAAGAGACCCAGTACTTC.